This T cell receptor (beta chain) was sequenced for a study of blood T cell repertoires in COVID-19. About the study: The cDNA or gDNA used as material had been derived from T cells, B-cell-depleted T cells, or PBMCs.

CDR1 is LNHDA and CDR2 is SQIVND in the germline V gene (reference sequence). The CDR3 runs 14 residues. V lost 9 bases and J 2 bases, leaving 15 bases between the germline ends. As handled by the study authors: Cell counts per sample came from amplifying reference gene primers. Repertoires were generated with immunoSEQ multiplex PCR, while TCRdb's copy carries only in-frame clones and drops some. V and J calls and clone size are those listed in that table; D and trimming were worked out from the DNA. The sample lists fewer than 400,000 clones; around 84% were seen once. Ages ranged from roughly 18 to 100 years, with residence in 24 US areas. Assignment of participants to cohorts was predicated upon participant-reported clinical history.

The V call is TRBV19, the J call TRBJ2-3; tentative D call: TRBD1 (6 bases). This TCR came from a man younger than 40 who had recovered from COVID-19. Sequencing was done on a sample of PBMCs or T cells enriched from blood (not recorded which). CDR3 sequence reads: CASKVGATTDTQYF. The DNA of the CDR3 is TGTGCCAGCAAAGTGGGGGCTACCACAGATACGCAGTATTTT.